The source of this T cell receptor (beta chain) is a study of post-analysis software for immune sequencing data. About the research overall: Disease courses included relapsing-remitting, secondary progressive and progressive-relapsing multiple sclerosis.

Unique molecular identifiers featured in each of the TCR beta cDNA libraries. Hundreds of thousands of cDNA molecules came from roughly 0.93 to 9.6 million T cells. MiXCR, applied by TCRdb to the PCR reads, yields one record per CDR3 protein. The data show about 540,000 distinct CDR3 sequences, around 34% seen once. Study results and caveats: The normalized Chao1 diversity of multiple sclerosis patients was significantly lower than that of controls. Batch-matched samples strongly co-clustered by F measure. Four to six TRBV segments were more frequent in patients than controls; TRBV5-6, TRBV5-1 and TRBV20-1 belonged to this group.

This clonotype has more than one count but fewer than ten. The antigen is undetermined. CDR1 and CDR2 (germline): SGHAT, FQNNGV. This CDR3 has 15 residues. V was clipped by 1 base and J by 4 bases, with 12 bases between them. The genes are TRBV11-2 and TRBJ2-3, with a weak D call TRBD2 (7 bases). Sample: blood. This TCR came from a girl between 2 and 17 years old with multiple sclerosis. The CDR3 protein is CASSLGAGAADTQYF. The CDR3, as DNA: TGTGCCAGCAGCTTAGGGGCGGGGGCGGCAGATACGCAGTATTTT.